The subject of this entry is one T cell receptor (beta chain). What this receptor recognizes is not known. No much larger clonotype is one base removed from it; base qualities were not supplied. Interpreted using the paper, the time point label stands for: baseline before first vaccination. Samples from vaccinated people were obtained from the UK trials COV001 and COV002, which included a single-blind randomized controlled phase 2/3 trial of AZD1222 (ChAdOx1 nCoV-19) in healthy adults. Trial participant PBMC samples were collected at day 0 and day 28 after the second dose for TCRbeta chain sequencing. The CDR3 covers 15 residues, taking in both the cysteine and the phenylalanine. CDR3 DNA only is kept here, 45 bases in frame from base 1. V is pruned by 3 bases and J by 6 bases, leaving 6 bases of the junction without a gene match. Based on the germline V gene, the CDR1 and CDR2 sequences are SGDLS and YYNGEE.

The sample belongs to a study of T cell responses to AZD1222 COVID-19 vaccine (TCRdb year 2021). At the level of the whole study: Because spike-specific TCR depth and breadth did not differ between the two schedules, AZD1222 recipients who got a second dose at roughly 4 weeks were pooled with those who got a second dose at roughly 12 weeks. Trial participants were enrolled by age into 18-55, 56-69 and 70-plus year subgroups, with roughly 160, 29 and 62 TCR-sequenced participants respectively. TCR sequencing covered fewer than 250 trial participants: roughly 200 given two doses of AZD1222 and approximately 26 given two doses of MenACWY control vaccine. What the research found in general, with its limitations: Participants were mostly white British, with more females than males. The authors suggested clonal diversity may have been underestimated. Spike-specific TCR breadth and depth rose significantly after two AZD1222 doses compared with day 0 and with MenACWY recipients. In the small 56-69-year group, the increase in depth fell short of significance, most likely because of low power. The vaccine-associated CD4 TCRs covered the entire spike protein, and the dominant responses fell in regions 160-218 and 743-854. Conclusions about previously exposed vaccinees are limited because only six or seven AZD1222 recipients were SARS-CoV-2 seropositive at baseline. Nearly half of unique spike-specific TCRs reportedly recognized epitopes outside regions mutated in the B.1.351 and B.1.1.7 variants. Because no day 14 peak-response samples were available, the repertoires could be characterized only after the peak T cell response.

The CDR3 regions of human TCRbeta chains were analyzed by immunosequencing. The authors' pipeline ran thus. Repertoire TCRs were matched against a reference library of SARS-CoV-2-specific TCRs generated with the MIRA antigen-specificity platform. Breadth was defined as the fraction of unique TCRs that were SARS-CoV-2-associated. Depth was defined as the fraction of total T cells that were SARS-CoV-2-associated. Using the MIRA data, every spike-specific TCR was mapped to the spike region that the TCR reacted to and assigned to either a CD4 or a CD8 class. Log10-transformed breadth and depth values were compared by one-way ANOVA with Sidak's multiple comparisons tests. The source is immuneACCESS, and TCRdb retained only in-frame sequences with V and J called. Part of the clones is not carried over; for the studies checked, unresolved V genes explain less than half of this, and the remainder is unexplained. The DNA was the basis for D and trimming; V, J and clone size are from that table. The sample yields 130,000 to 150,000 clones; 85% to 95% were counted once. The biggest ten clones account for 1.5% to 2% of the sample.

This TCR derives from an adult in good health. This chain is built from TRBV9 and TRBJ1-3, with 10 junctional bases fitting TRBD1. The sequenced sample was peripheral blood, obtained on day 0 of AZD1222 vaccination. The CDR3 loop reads CASSATGTGVNTIYF. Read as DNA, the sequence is TGTGCCAGCAGCGCCACGGGGACAGGGGTAAACACCATATATTTT. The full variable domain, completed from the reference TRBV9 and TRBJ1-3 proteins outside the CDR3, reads DSGVTQTPKHLITATGQRVTLRCSPRSGDLSVYWYQQSLDQGLQFLIQYYNGEERAKGNILERFSAQQFPDLHSELNLSSLELGDSALYFCASSATGTGVNTIYFGEGSWLTVV.